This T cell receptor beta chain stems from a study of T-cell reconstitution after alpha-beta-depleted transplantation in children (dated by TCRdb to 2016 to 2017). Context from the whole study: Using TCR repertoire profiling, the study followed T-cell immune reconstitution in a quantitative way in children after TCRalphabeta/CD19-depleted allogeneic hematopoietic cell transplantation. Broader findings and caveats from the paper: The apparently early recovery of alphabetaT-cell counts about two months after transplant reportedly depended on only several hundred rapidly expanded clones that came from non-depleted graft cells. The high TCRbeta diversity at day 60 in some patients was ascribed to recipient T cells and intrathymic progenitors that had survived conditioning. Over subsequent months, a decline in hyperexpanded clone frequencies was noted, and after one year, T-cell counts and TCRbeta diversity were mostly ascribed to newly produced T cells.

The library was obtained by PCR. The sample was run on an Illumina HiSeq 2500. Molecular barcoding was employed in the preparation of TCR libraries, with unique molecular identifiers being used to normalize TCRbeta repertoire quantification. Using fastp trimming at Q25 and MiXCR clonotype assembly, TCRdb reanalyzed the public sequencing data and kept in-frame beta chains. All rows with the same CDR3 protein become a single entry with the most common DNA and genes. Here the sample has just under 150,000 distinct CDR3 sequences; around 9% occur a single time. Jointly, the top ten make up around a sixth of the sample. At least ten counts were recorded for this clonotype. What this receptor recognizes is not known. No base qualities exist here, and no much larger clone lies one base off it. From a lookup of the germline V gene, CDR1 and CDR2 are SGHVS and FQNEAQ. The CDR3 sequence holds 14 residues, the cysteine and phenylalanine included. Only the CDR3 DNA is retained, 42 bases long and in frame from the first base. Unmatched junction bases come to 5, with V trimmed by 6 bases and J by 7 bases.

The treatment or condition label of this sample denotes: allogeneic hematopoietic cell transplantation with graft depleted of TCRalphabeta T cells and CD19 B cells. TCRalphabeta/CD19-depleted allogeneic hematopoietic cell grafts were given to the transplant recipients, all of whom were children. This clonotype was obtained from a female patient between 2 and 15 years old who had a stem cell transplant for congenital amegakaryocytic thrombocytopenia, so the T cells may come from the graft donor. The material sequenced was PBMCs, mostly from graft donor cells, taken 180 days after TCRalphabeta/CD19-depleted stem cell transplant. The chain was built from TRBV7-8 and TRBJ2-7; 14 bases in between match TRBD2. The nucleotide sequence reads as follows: TGTGCCAGCAGAGGACTAGCGGGAGGCCGGGAGCAGTACTTC. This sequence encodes CASRGLAGGREQYF.